A single sample gave rise to the 4 T cell receptor beta chains below, sequenced in a study of CD8+CD57+ T cells in acquired aplastic anemia. In patients chosen for sequencing, flow cytometry had shown CD8+CD57+ cell expansion. Genomic DNA templated the TCR beta VDJ and CDR3 profiling. TCRdb reprocessed the reads via MiXCR and lists one record per CDR3 protein. The data hold a few hundred thousand distinct CDR3 sequences, with approximately 58% observed a single time. Sequencing was carried out using sorted CD4+, CD8+, or CD8+CD57+ T cells (not recorded which) from PBMCs. Receptors were obtained from a human donor with aplastic anemia.

V gene TRBV9 combines with J gene TRBJ1-6, with TRBD1 matching over 8 bases. Germline V gene sequence: CDR1 SGDLS, CDR2 YYNGEE. There are 17 residues in the CDR3. J was trimmed by 3 bases and V by 3 bases; bases with no gene match: 8. CDR3 region: CASSATGAQNYNSPLHF. Written as DNA, the CDR3 is TGTGCCAGCAGCGCGACAGGGGCCCAAAACTATAATTCACCCCTCCACTTT.

Comment on this clonotype: A read error is possible here, since a much larger clone lies one base away. The genes are TRBV10-2 and TRBJ2-5; tentatively, D is TRBD2 (5 bases). Germline V gene lookup returns CDR1 WSHSY and CDR2 SAAADI. The CDR3 is 14 residues long. The CDR3 region has the DNA TGCGCCTGCAGTGAGTTCGCGGGTCAAGAGACCCAGTACTTC. It yields the protein CACSEFAGQETQYF.

The chain is built from TRBV12-3 or TRBV12-4 and TRBJ2-1, with 10 nucleotides matching TRBD1. V shed 7 bases and J 7 bases; nucleotides not matched to a gene: 10. The CDR3 has 15 amino acids. The CDR3 DNA reads as TGTGCCAGCACCTCCCGGGACAGGGGTAGGAATGAGCAGTTCTTC. Amino acid sequence: CASTSRDRGRNEQFF.

This clonotype was found a few times. This rearrangement joins TRBV2 to TRBJ2-5; 12 nucleotides align to TRBD1. From germline, CDR1 is SNHLY and CDR2 FYNNEI. There are 14 residues in the CDR3. With V trimmed by 8 bases and J by 5 bases, 6 bases remained unmatched. The chain's CDR3 is CASFGTGGRETQYF. In DNA, the CDR3 is TGTGCCAGCTTCGGGACAGGGGGCAGGGAGACCCAGTACTTC.